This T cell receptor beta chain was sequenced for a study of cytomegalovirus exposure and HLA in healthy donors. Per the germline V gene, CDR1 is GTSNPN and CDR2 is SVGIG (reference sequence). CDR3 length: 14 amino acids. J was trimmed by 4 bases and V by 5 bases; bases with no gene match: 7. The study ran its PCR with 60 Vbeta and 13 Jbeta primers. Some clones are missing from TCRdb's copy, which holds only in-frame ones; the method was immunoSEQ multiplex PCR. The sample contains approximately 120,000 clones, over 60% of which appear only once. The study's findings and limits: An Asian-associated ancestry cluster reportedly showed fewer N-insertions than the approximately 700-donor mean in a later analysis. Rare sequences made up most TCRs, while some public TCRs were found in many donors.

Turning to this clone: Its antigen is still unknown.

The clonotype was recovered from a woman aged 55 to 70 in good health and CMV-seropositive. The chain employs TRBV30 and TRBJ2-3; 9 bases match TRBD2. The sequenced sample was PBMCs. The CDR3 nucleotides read TGTGCCTGGGAAGCGGGGGGCGGGGCAGATACGCAGTATTTT. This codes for CAWEAGGGADTQYF.